These 25 T cell receptor beta chains share one sample of origin, sequenced in a study of human versus mouse CDR3 diversity and MHC coevolution. Method: immunoSEQ multiplex PCR; TCRdb's copy keeps in-frame clones and lacks some. Of 45,000 to 75,000 clones listed, 90% to 95% were seen once; the top ten hold approximately 17%. Sequenced: naive CD4+ T cells from blood. The subset denotes: CD45RO-negative CD62L-positive naive CD4 T cells. These receptors were obtained from a person aged 55 to 75 in good health.

The CDR3 loop reads CASSSNQGDSYNEQFF. The CDR3 region has the DNA TGTGCCAGCAGCTCGAACCAGGGGGACTCCTACAATGAGCAGTTCTTC. The genes are TRBV7-3 and TRBJ2-1; 7 nucleotides match TRBD1. V gave up 4 bases and J gave up 0 bases; unmatched junction bases: 6. The CDR3 totals 16 residues. Germline V gene lookup returns CDR1 SGHTA and CDR2 FQGTGA.

This clone was seen a single time. This sequence joins TRBV2 and TRBJ1-1, with TRBD1 matching over 7 bases. V dropped 4 bases and J dropped 9; count of bases not matched to a gene: 5. Germline assignment: CDR1 SNHLY and CDR2 FYNNEI. The CDR3 runs 12 residues. CDR3 residues: CASSGDRHKAFF. Here the CDR3 DNA reads TGTGCCAGCAGTGGGGACAGACACAAAGCTTTCTTT.

The chain couples TRBV2 to TRBJ2-7; 8 bases agree with TRBD1. V shed 11 bases and J 4 bases; nucleotides not matched to a gene: 16. Germline lookup yields CDR1 SNHLY and CDR2 FYNNEI. This CDR3 has 15 amino acids. The CDR3 sequence: CAAGDAGGAGYEQYF. For the CDR3, the DNA is TGTGCCGCGGGCGACGCAGGGGGCGCGGGTTACGAGCAGTACTTC.

The gene calls are TRBV30 and TRBJ1-2; D is undetermined. Trimming left V 0 bases short and J 5 bases short, with 28 bases between. Looked up from germline, CDR1 is GTSNPN and CDR2 is SVGIG (reference sequence). The CDR3 covers 19 residues. The DNA for the CDR3 is TGTGCCTGGAGTGTACTTAGTGGCAGAGCACAGAGAACTAGATATGGCTACACCTTC. Protein: CAWSVLSGRAQRTRYGYTF.

The V gene is TRBV25-1, the J gene TRBJ1-2; the match to TRBD1 covers 9 bases. Trimming cost V 10 bases and J 0 bases; bases outside gene matches: 3. The germline V gene encodes CDR1 MGHDK and CDR2 SYGVNS. The CDR3 runs to 13 residues. CDR3 protein: CATRTGANYGYTF. CDR3 sequence (DNA): TGTGCCACCAGGACAGGGGCTAACTATGGCTACACCTTC.

The chain couples TRBV5-1 to TRBJ2-1; 14 nucleotides match TRBD2. The length of the CDR3 is 19 residues. V shed 5 bases and J 10 bases; nucleotides not matched to a gene: 20. Germline V gives CDR1 SGHRS, CDR2 YFSETQ. CDR3 loop: CASRPEGLAGGQNSREQFF. CDR3 sequence (DNA): TGCGCCAGCAGACCCGAAGGACTAGCGGGAGGCCAGAATAGTCGGGAGCAGTTCTTC.

The rearrangement joins TRBV6-5 to TRBJ2-5; TRBD2 matches 7 bases. Germline CDR1 and CDR2: MNHEY and SVGAGI. The CDR3 totals 16 residues. Losses at the gene ends were 1 base for V and 0 bases for J; bases not matched to a gene: 5. For the CDR3, the DNA is TGTGCCAGCAGTTACTTGTCTAGCGGAAACCAAGAGACCCAGTACTTC. Its translation is CASSYLSSGNQETQYF.

The CDR3 spells CASSKTGQNTGELFF. The CDR3 DNA sequence: TGTGCCAGCAGCAAAACGGGACAGAACACCGGGGAGCTGTTTTTT. J is TRBJ2-2 and V is TRBV7-3; TRBD1 might be the D (6 bases). Per germline, CDR1 SGHTA and CDR2 FQGTGA. The germline V and J ends were trimmed by 5 bases and 1 base, with 11 bases remaining between them. CDR3 length: 15 amino acids.

J is TRBJ2-3 and V is TRBV6-1; 7 positions agree with TRBD2. CDR3 length: 15 residues. Trimming at V came to 6 bases and at J to 2 bases, leaving 8 bases not matched to a gene. Germline CDR1 is MNHNS and CDR2 is SASEGT. The CDR3 sequence: CASSESSGYTDTQYF. Written as DNA, the CDR3 is TGTGCCAGCAGCGAGAGTAGCGGGTACACAGATACGCAGTATTTT.

The chain is built from TRBV6-1 and TRBJ2-4, with D tentatively TRBD2 (7 bases). This CDR3 is 15 amino acids long. Germline CDR1 MNHNS, CDR2 SASEGT. V gave up 5 bases and J gave up 8 bases, with 19 bases separating them. CDR3 DNA: TGTGCCAGCAGTACAGGGAGCGGGGACGGAGACATTCAGTACTTC. Translating gives CASSTGSGDGDIQYF.

The chain combines TRBV27 with TRBJ1-4; 7 nucleotides line up with TRBD1. The CDR3 runs to 19 residues. J lost 2 bases, V lost 2 bases, and 14 bases had no gene match. CDR1 MNHEY and CDR2 SMNVEV come from the germline V gene (reference sequence). For the CDR3, the DNA is TGTGCCAGCAGTTTAGTGGGACAGCTAAACCCCTTTACTAATGAAAAACTGTTTTTT. This codes for CASSLVGQLNPFTNEKLFF.

The gene calls are TRBV10-3 and TRBJ2-5, with 7 bases identical to TRBD1. Germline CDR1 is ENHRY and CDR2 is SYGVKD. The CDR3 has 14 residues. With 4 bases clipped from V and 1 base from J, the junction kept 3 bases outside the gene matches. CDR3 region: CAISATGVQETQYF. The CDR3 DNA follows: TGTGCCATCAGTGCAACAGGGGTCCAAGAGACCCAGTACTTC.

This chain joins TRBV23-1 and TRBJ2-7; TRBD1 matches 8 bases. TRBV23-1 is an ORF, with its function uncertain. Trimming cost V 0 bases and J 2 bases; bases outside gene matches: 6. The CDR3 covers 16 residues. The CDR3 loop reads CASSQSTGGRTYEQYF. DNA of the CDR3: TGCGCCAGCAGTCAATCAACAGGGGGTCGGACCTACGAGCAGTACTTC.

This sequence joins TRBV19 and TRBJ1-1; the match to TRBD1 covers 9 bases. The germline gives CDR1 LNHDA, CDR2 SQIVND (reference sequence). Trimming cost V 4 bases and J 1 base; bases outside gene matches: 7. This CDR3 comprises 16 residues. CDR3 residues: CASSTPPGQGNTEAFF. The CDR3 DNA follows: TGTGCCAGTAGTACACCGCCGGGACAGGGGAACACTGAAGCTTTCTTT.

This rearrangement joins TRBV11-2 to TRBJ2-7; 8 nucleotides line up with TRBD2. From germline, CDR1 is SGHAT and CDR2 FQNNGV. The CDR3 covers 16 residues. V was clipped by 5 bases and J by 2 bases; unmatched bases: 11. In DNA, the CDR3 is TGTGCCAGCAGCCCGTGGGGTAGCGGGGACCCCTACGAGCAGTACTTC. Translating it yields CASSPWGSGDPYEQYF.

This chain uses TRBV6-1 with TRBJ2-3; tentatively, D is TRBD1 (6 bases). CDR1 MNHNS and CDR2 SASEGT come from the germline V gene. Trimming took off 1 base at V and 3 bases at J, with 8 bases between the two ends. This CDR3 region has 14 residues. CDR3 sequence reads: CASSEGRGTDTQYF. Written as DNA, the CDR3 is TGTGCCAGCAGTGAAGGCAGGGGAACAGATACGCAGTATTTT.

The chain combines TRBV19 with TRBJ1-1; D not resolved. This CDR3 is built from 13 residues. Germline lookup yields CDR1 LNHDA and CDR2 SQIVND (reference sequence). With 4 bases removed from V and 1 base from J, the gap between germline ends came to 7 bases. The CDR3 spells CASSTLWNTEAFF. CDR3 DNA sequence: TGTGCCAGTAGTACCCTTTGGAACACTGAAGCTTTCTTT.

This rearrangement joins TRBV11-2 to TRBJ2-1; tentative D call: TRBD2 (6 bases). Germline values: CDR1 SGHAT, CDR2 FQNNGV. V lost 5 bases and J lost 9, with 11 bases in between. This CDR3 is 12 amino acids long. DNA for the CDR3: TGTGCCAGCAGCCCAGGAGGGGTTGAGCAGTTCTTC. This gives the protein CASSPGGVEQFF. The variable domain in full, with the rest retrieved from reference TRBV11-2 and TRBJ2-1, is EAGVAQSPRYKIIEKRQSVAFWCNPISGHATLYWYQQILGQGPKLLIQFQNNGVVDDSQLPKDRFSAERLKGVDSTLKIQPAKLEDSAVYLCASSPGGVEQFFGPGTRLTVL.

This chain joins TRBV5-8 and TRBJ2-7, with 13 bases fitting TRBD2. CDR1 and CDR2 (germline): SGHTS, YDEGEE. The CDR3 runs to 17 residues. The trim removed 4 bases at V and 2 bases at J, leaving 9 bases unmatched. The CDR3 is CASSVGLAGVVTYEQYF. Written as DNA, the CDR3 is TGTGCCAGCAGCGTCGGACTAGCGGGAGTCGTTACCTACGAGCAGTACTTC.

The J gene is TRBJ2-1, the V gene TRBV11-2; D not resolved. Germline V lookup: CDR1 SGHAT, CDR2 FQNNGV. Trimming cost V 2 bases and J 0 bases, with 8 bases left between them. The CDR3 totals 15 residues. CDR3 loop: CASSLTGYSYNEQFF. CDR3 nucleotide sequence: TGTGCCAGCAGCTTAACCGGGTACTCCTACAATGAGCAGTTCTTC.

V gene TRBV5-1 combines with J gene TRBJ2-1; D possibly corresponds to TRBD2 (6 bases). Germline V gene data show CDR1 as SGHRS and CDR2 as YFSETQ. V shed 2 bases and J shed 2 bases, with 14 bases lying between them. The CDR3 has 16 residues. The DNA of the CDR3 is TGCGCCAGCAGCTTAACCTCCGGGAGTACCTACAATGAGCAGTTCTTC. Amino acids: CASSLTSGSTYNEQFF.

The rearrangement uses TRBV25-1 and TRBJ1-4, with D possibly being TRBD1 (5 bases). Trimming left V 3 bases short and J 3 bases short, with 11 bases between. The CDR3 runs 15 residues. The germline CDR1 and CDR2 sequences are MGHDK and SYGVNS. CDR3 region: CASSESGAANEKLFF. The CDR3 coding sequence is TGTGCCAGCAGTGAGAGCGGGGCAGCTAATGAAAAACTGTTTTTT.

This sequence joins TRBV14 and TRBJ1-1, with a possible D match to TRBD1 (5 bases). The V gene's germline CDR1 is SGHDN and CDR2 FVKESK. V was clipped by 2 bases and J by 8 bases, with 12 bases between them. The CDR3 has 13 residues. The CDR3 DNA follows: TGTGCCAGCAGCCAAACCAGGGTCGGAGAAGCTTTCTTT. It specifies CASSQTRVGEAFF.

The chain employs TRBV28 and TRBJ2-5, with TRBD1 matching 7 bases. This CDR3 is 16 amino acids long. The germline gives CDR1 MDHEN, CDR2 SYDVKM. After removal of 5 bases from V and 1 base from J, the junction contained 10 bases not matched to a gene. The chain's CDR3 is CASSPRQGRGQETQYF. DNA of the CDR3: TGTGCCAGCAGTCCCCGACAGGGAAGGGGCCAAGAGACCCAGTACTTC.

The V call is TRBV5-4, the J call TRBJ1-3; D remains unclear. In germline, CDR1 is SGHNT, CDR2 YYREEE (reference sequence). The CDR3 length is 14 residues. V gave up 1 base and J gave up 4 bases, with 9 bases separating them. This CDR3 reads CASSLFGVGNTIYF. The DNA of the CDR3 is TGTGCCAGCAGCTTGTTCGGGGTAGGAAACACCATATATTTT.